This T cell receptor (beta chain) was found in a study of blood T cell repertoires in COVID-19. Study overall: Samples taken during acute and convalescent COVID-19 were collected in the United States, Italy and Spain. PBMCs, B-cell-depleted T cells, or T cells were the source of the cDNA or gDNA that made up the material.

In the source study's methods: Amplification from reference gene primers served as the basis for estimated nucleated cell counts. Measured with immunoSEQ multiplex PCR; TCRdb has only the in-frame clones, and not every one. V, J and clone size are those of that table, while D and trimming were read from the DNA. The profile shows just over 80,000 clones, around 81% of them singletons. The V end lost 5 bases, the J end lost 4 bases, and 3 bases lay between the germline ends. Germline V gene data show CDR1 as MDHEN and CDR2 as SYDVKM. The CDR3 spans 11 residues. The sequencing sample was made of peripheral blood. V is TRBV28 and J is TRBJ1-5; D ambiguous. This sequence was found in a man older than 75 with acute or convalescent COVID-19. CDR3 DNA: TGTGCCAGCAGTCTAAATCAGCCCCAGCATTTT. Its protein product is CASSLNQPQHF. Together with reference TRBV28 and TRBJ1-5, the CDR3 gives the full variable domain: DVKVTQSSRYLVKRTGEKVFLECVQDMDHENMFWYRQDPGLGLRLIYFSYDVKMKEKGDIPEGYSVSREKKERFSLILESASTNQTSMYLCASSLNQPQHFGDGTRLSIL.